This TCR beta chain originates from a study of T cells after yellow fever vaccination. Notes on the study in general: Post-booster repertoires again held most primary-vaccination clones (roughly 96% CD4, roughly 88% CD8). Contamination of FACS-sorted repertoires by abundant clonotypes from the bulk population could occur.

5'RACE template switching generated TCR cDNA, adding a universal primer site and UMIs. TCRdb used MiXCR to reprocess the 5' RACE reads, holding one entry per CDR3 protein. This table has 100,000 to 150,000 distinct CDR3 sequences, about 7.4% appearing once. This clonotype was recorded many times. Its antigen is currently unknown. CDR3 length: 13 amino acids. V lost 4 bases and J 8 bases, leaving 15 bases between the germline ends. The germline gives CDR1 SGHRS, CDR2 YFSETQ. The sample here was CD4+ T cells sorted from PBMCs, taken approximately 11 days after the first yellow fever vaccination. This sequence was found in a man aged 18 to 30 who received the YFV17D yellow fever vaccine. The gene calls are TRBV5-1 and TRBJ1-2; D ambiguous. CDR3 residues: CASSALGELGYTF. The DNA for the CDR3 is TGCGCCAGCAGCGCGCTGGGAGAGCTCGGCTACACCTTC.